One sample yielded the 23 T cell receptor beta chains listed below, sequenced in a study of cytomegalovirus exposure and HLA in healthy donors. PCR was performed using 60 Vbeta and 13 Jbeta primers. Clones were sequenced by immunoSEQ multiplex PCR, and TCRdb holds only the in-frame ones, with some missing. Of 100,000 to 150,000 clones in the sample, 70% to 85% were seen once. Sequencing was carried out using PBMCs. The origin of the receptors is a woman aged 45 to 65 in good health and CMV-seronegative.

This clone was observed a handful of times. The chain links TRBV30 to TRBJ1-2; TRBD1 matches 10 bases. Germline loops: CDR1 GTSNPN, CDR2 SVGIG (reference sequence). This CDR3 has 12 amino acids. V dropped 7 bases and J dropped 8; count of bases not matched to a gene: 7. The CDR3 here is CASPGTGEGYTF. For the CDR3, the DNA is TGTGCCTCCCCCGGGACAGGGGAAGGCTACACCTTC.

In this sample, this clone turned up once. The chain uses TRBV7-9 and TRBJ1-1, with a weak D call TRBD1 (5 bases). CDR1 and CDR2 (germline): SEHNR, FQNEAQ (reference sequence). The CDR3 loop spans 14 amino acids. V was trimmed by 6 bases and J by 0 bases, leaving 11 bases between them. The CDR3 loop is CASSRGGMNTEAFF. CDR3 bases: TGTGCCAGCAGTAGGGGCGGCATGAACACTGAAGCTTTCTTT.

The V gene is TRBV5-1, the J gene TRBJ1-2; TRBD1 aligns across 7 bases. The germline gives CDR1 SGHRS, CDR2 YFSETQ. The CDR3 is 12 amino acids. Losses at the gene ends were 5 bases for V and 7 bases for J; bases not matched to a gene: 5. The CDR3 here is CASRETGFGYTF. The CDR3 DNA follows: TGCGCCAGCAGGGAGACAGGGTTTGGCTACACCTTC.

The chain employs TRBV28 and TRBJ2-7; a weak D match, TRBD2 (5 bases). The CDR3 is 15 amino acids. V lost 8 bases and J 0 bases, leaving 17 bases between the germline ends. Looked up from germline, CDR1 is MDHEN and CDR2 is SYDVKM. CDR3 amino acids: CASLPFGESSYEQYF. The DNA for the CDR3 is TGTGCCAGCCTCCCCTTCGGGGAAAGCTCCTACGAGCAGTACTTC.

This sequence joins TRBV19 and TRBJ2-3, with TRBD2 identical over 10 bases. J gave up 8 bases and V 1 base, and 9 bases lay outside the gene matches. The CDR3 is 16 residues long. Germline V CDR1 and CDR2: LNHDA, SQIVND (reference sequence). The CDR3 DNA reads as TGTGCCAGTAGTATAGGAGCGGGAGGGCCGGGGGCTACGCAGTATTTT. Translating it yields CASSIGAGGPGATQYF.

Regarding this clone: The junction departs from germline at one end; a sequencing error may be responsible. The chain links TRBV20-1 to TRBJ1-1, with a weak D call TRBD1 (5 bases). Germline V lookup: CDR1 DFQATT, CDR2 SNEGSKA (reference sequence). This CDR3 is 11 amino acids long. CDR3 sequence: CSARDQSGPAF. CDR3 DNA: TGCAGTGCTAGAGATCAATCAGGGCCAGCCTTT.

The rearrangement uses TRBV7-2 and TRBJ2-7; 14 positions match TRBD2. V lost 7 bases, J lost 2 bases, and 10 bases stayed unmatched. The CDR3 contains 17 residues. The germline V gene encodes CDR1 SGHTA and CDR2 FQGNSA. This CDR3 reads CASNPSGGLAGAYEQYF. DNA of the CDR3: TGTGCCAGCAATCCTAGTGGGGGACTAGCGGGAGCCTACGAGCAGTACTTC.

CDR3 bases: TGTGCCAGCAGCCCCCCCCACAGAGTTTGGGAGCAGTTCTTC. It encodes CASSPPHRVWEQFF. The chain joins TRBV7-2 to TRBJ2-1; D call uncertain. Trimming took off 5 bases at V and 10 bases at J, with 18 bases between the two ends. The CDR3 runs to 14 residues. Per the germline V gene, CDR1 is SGHTA and CDR2 is FQGNSA.

The chain couples TRBV18 to TRBJ2-1; D is possibly TRBD1 (5 bases). Per germline, CDR1 KGHSH and CDR2 LQKENI. This CDR3 has 16 residues. Trimming left V 3 bases short and J 3 bases short, with 15 bases between. CDR3 nucleotide sequence: TGTGCCAGCTCACCCCCTCAGGGAAAGAGCTACAATGAGCAGTTCTTC. Protein: CASSPPQGKSYNEQFF.

This rearrangement joins TRBV9 to TRBJ2-5; 12 bases agree with TRBD2. Per the germline V gene, CDR1 is SGDLS and CDR2 is YYNGEE. V dropped 2 bases and J dropped 5; count of bases not matched to a gene: 10. The CDR3 covers 17 residues. The CDR3 loop reads CASSVPSSGRALETQYF. CDR3 DNA: TGTGCCAGCAGCGTCCCCTCTAGCGGGAGGGCTCTGGAGACCCAGTACTTC.

The chain joins TRBV30 to TRBJ2-7, with 9 bases aligning to TRBD1. The CDR3 runs to 12 residues. The junction had 6 bases not matched to a gene; V was cut back by 6 bases and J by 6 bases. Germline CDR1 reads GTSNPN; CDR2 reads SVGIG (reference sequence). This CDR3 reads CACDRGIGEQYF. CDR3 nucleotides: TGTGCCTGTGACAGGGGGATTGGCGAGCAGTACTTC.

The chain is built from TRBV14 and TRBJ1-5, with 8 bases lining up with TRBD1. Germline V gene sequence: CDR1 SGHDN, CDR2 FVKESK. Trimming took 1 base from V and 3 from J; bases not matched to a gene: 2. This CDR3 contains 15 residues. For the CDR3, the DNA is TGTGCCAGCAGCCAAGGACAGGGGATCAATCAGCCCCAGCATTTT. Protein product: CASSQGQGINQPQHF.

This clone was recorded only once. The chain uses TRBV28 and TRBJ1-4; D is possibly TRBD1 (6 bases). The CDR3 is 17 residues long. Germline values: CDR1 MDHEN, CDR2 SYDVKM. Trimming removed 2 bases at V and 4 bases at J, with 17 bases between. CDR3 amino acids: CASSLGGALSFNEKLFF. The DNA for the CDR3 is TGTGCCAGCAGTTTAGGGGGGGCCCTGAGCTTTAATGAAAAACTGTTTTTT.

V usage is TRBV7-2 and J usage is TRBJ2-2, with unresolved D. The CDR3 length is 13 residues. Trimming shortened V by 5 bases and J by 10 bases, and 14 bases separated the two germline ends. CDR1 is SGHTA, CDR2 FQGNSA, per germline. CDR3 sequence: CASSPVGVQELFF. DNA for the CDR3: TGTGCCAGCAGCCCAGTGGGCGTTCAGGAGCTGTTTTTT.

The chain couples TRBV29-1 to TRBJ1-5; D is uncertain. CDR1 SQVTM and CDR2 ANQGSEA come from the germline V gene. The V end was cut by 5 bases, the J end by 0 bases, with 5 bases between. The CDR3 length is 12 residues. This CDR3 is CSVRDSNQPQHF. DNA of the CDR3: TGCAGCGTTCGGGATAGCAATCAGCCCCAGCATTTT.

The chain combines TRBV13 with TRBJ2-5; D possibly corresponds to TRBD2 (6 bases). The end of the DNA aligns better with TRBJ2-7, so the J call may be wrong. Germline CDR1 is PRHDT and CDR2 is FYEKMQ (reference sequence). The CDR3 totals 15 residues. In DNA form, the CDR3 reads TGTGCCAGCGCGAGGCGGGGCTTAAGCTCCTACGAGCAGTACTTC. As protein: CASARRGLSSYEQYF.

In its sample, this clone was seen once. The rearrangement links TRBV5-1 to TRBJ2-1; 16 nucleotides line up with TRBD2. Germline V gene lookup returns CDR1 SGHRS and CDR2 YFSETQ. J lost 0 bases, V lost 4 bases, and 10 bases had no gene match. CDR3 size: 20 residues. The CDR3 coding sequence is TGCGCCAGCAGCGGCACGGGACTAGCGGGAGGGGGGAGCTCCTACAATGAGCAGTTCTTC. Translated, it gives CASSGTGLAGGGSSYNEQFF.

V usage is TRBV27 and J usage is TRBJ2-5, with D tentatively TRBD2 (6 bases). CDR1 and CDR2 from the germline V gene are MNHEY and SMNVEV (reference sequence). V shed 6 bases and J shed 5 bases, with 13 bases lying between them. CDR3 size: 13 residues. CDR3 protein: CASSGTAWETQYF. CDR3 DNA sequence: TGTGCCAGCAGCGGGACTGCTTGGGAGACCCAGTACTTC.

This clone was counted only a few times. The chain joins TRBV5-6 to TRBJ2-7, with TRBD1 as a possible D gene (6 bases). This CDR3 has 15 residues. Deletions cut 3 bases from V and 1 base from J, with 14 bases between. The V gene's germline CDR1 is SGHDT and CDR2 YYEEEE. The CDR3 region is CASSSLRGTSYEQYF. DNA for the CDR3: TGTGCCAGCAGCTCGCTCAGGGGAACGTCCTACGAGCAGTACTTC.

A single count supports this clone. The chain has TRBV9 and TRBJ2-1, with a tentative D call TRBD1 (5 bases). This CDR3 contains 12 residues. Trimming stripped 1 base from V and 8 bases from J, with 7 bases between. The germline V gene encodes CDR1 SGDLS and CDR2 YYNGEE. CDR3 sequence reads: CASSVRGDEQFF. CDR3 nucleotides: TGTGCCAGCAGCGTAAGGGGCGATGAGCAGTTCTTC.

The V gene is TRBV6-6, the J gene TRBJ1-5; D remains unclear. Germline CDR1 and CDR2: MNHNY and SVGAGI (reference sequence). The V end lost 6 bases, the J end lost 4 bases, and 16 bases lay between the germline ends. This CDR3 spans 15 amino acids. The CDR3 here is CASSRGEGGNQPQHF. CDR3 in DNA: TGTGCCAGCAGCCGCGGGGAGGGAGGGAATCAGCCCCAGCATTTT.

The table lists this clone with a few counts. The V and J genes are TRBV28 and TRBJ2-2; 9 bases fit TRBD1. Per the germline V gene, CDR1 is MDHEN and CDR2 is SYDVKM. J lost 8 bases, V lost 6 bases, and 16 bases had no gene match. The CDR3 runs 17 residues. CDR3 protein: CASRGQGQGGGWGELFF. CDR3 nucleotide sequence: TGTGCCAGCAGGGGCCAGGGACAGGGAGGCGGTTGGGGGGAGCTGTTTTTT.

The chain is built from TRBV28 and TRBJ2-5, with D perhaps TRBD2 (6 bases). The germline gives CDR1 MDHEN, CDR2 SYDVKM. The V end lost 7 bases, the J end lost 5 bases, and 20 bases lay between the germline ends. The CDR3 is 15 residues long. The CDR3 DNA sequence: TGTGCCAGCACCCACGGGGGAGGTACGGGCGAGACCCAGTACTTC. It codes for CASTHGGGTGETQYF.